The 21 T cell receptor beta chains listed next were all sequenced from one sample in a study of regulatory T cells in long-lasting Graves disease. Specified time point: newly diagnosed GD, antithyroid drugs for less than 3 months. PBMC-extracted RNA yielded the TCR library. Arm-PCR of CDR3 regions and iRepertoire HTBI primers were used to build TCR beta libraries. TCRdb called the multiplex PCR reads again in MiXCR, with one record for every CDR3 protein. The sample lists over 200,000 distinct CDR3 sequences, about 17% occurring once. The specimen was peripheral blood mononuclear cells (PBMCs), collected at new diagnosis, from a patient treated with antithyroid drugs. These receptors all stem from a female donor with Graves disease.

This clonotype was observed a single time. One junction end disagrees with the germline gene, perhaps due to a read error. V and J are TRBV19 and TRBJ2-2, with 9 bases fitting TRBD2. The CDR3 runs 15 residues. Germline CDR1 is LNHDA and CDR2 is SQIVND (reference sequence). The CDR3 loop is CASSWTSVNTGELLF. Written as DNA, the CDR3 is TGTGCCAGTAGTTGGACTAGCGTGAACACCGGGGAGCTGCTTTTT.

This clonotype was counted at least ten times. The chain uses TRBV5-8 and TRBJ1-5, with 8 bases lining up with TRBD1. Looked up from germline, CDR1 is SGHTS and CDR2 is YDEGEE. This CDR3 has 14 residues. V trimming: 10 bases; J trimming: 5 bases; junction bases outside the gene matches: 11. This chain's CDR3 is CASIYRTGYQPQHF. CDR3 coding DNA: TGTGCCTCCATATACCGGACAGGGTATCAGCCCCAGCATTTT.

This clonotype has ten or more counts. V and J are TRBV19 and TRBJ2-1; 7 positions match TRBD2. CDR3 size: 17 residues. Germline CDR1 reads LNHDA; CDR2 reads SQIVND (reference sequence). After removal of 4 bases from V and 1 base from J, the junction contained 10 bases not matched to a gene. CDR3 bases: TGTGCCAGTAGTACATGGCGGGGGTCCTCATCCTACAATGAGCAGTTCTTC. Amino acid sequence: CASSTWRGSSSYNEQFF. Filled out from reference TRBV19 and TRBJ2-1, the complete variable domain reads DGGITQSPKYLFRKEGQNVTLSCEQNLNHDAMYWYRQDPGQGLRLIYYSQIVNDFQKGDIAEGYSVSREKKESFPLTVTSAQKNPTAFYLCASSTWRGSSSYNEQFFGPGTRLTVL.

On this clonotype itself: A far larger clone differs by one base, so this is likely a read error. This chain uses TRBV20-1 with TRBJ2-5; D ambiguous. Trimming cost V 3 bases and J 11 bases, with 16 bases left between them. The CDR3 totals 12 residues. Germline values: CDR1 DFQATT, CDR2 SNEGSKA (reference sequence). The CDR3, as DNA: TGCAGTGCTAGCGAAAGTCCCCATGAGCAGTACTTC. Protein sequence: CSASESPHEQYF.

This clonotype came up many times. CDR3 sequence: CASSRTDQPQHF. For the CDR3, the DNA is TGTGCCAGCAGCCGCACCGATCAGCCCCAGCATTTT. This chain links TRBV11-2 with TRBJ1-5; D gene uncertain. V was cut by 5 bases and J by 5 bases, with 7 bases left in between. The CDR3 extends over 12 amino acids. Germline CDR1 is SGHAT and CDR2 is FQNNGV.

There are many counts of this clonotype. This rearrangement joins TRBV30 to TRBJ1-1; no definite D call. Per the germline V gene, CDR1 is GTSNPN and CDR2 is SVGIG (reference sequence). V lost 3 bases and J 1 base, leaving 12 bases between the germline ends. The CDR3 consists of 14 residues. The chain's CDR3 is CAWSNSARNTEAFF. In DNA form, the CDR3 reads TGTGCCTGGAGCAACAGCGCAAGGAACACTGAAGCTTTCTTT.

The CDR3 loop is CASSQWTSGYEQYF. In DNA, the CDR3 is TGTGCCAGCAGCCAATGGACTAGCGGCTACGAGCAGTACTTC. The chain is built from TRBV14 and TRBJ2-7; 10 bases agree with TRBD2. CDR1 is SGHDN, CDR2 FVKESK, per germline. The CDR3 has 14 amino acids. The V segment lost 2 bases and the J segment 3 bases; nucleotides outside the gene matches: 1.

This clonotype was counted between two and nine times. V is TRBV9 and J is TRBJ1-5, with D possibly matching TRBD1 (5 bases). The CDR3 extends over 15 amino acids. Per the germline V gene, CDR1 is SGDLS and CDR2 is YYNGEE. V lost 3 bases and J lost 2, with 12 bases in between. The CDR3, as DNA: TGTGCCAGCAGCGGGTCCGGGACGGGCAATCAGCCCCAGCATTTT. It codes for CASSGSGTGNQPQHF.

This clonotype was counted many times. The chain links TRBV7-2 to TRBJ2-7; no definite D call. The CDR3 is 12 residues long. Trimming removed 1 base at V and 6 bases at J, with 7 bases between. CDR1 is SGHTA, CDR2 FQGNSA, per germline. The chain's CDR3 is CASSLVIGEQYF. The CDR3 region has the DNA TGTGCCAGCAGCTTAGTGATCGGCGAGCAGTACTTC.

This clonotype was seen at least ten times. V is TRBV5-1 and J is TRBJ2-2; maybe TRBD2 (5 bases). CDR1 SGHRS and CDR2 YFSETQ come from the germline V gene. V dropped 0 bases and J dropped 4 bases, with 10 bases sitting between them. CDR3 length: 15 residues. CDR3 in DNA: TGCGCCAGCAGCTTGGGGGGAGACCTCACCGGGGAGCTGTTTTTT. This encodes CASSLGGDLTGELFF.

This clonotype was recorded many times. An end of the junction does not agree with germline; a read error may underlie this. The chain uses TRBV7-8 and TRBJ2-5; D possibly corresponds to TRBD2 (5 bases). Germline lookup yields CDR1 SGHVS and CDR2 FQNEAQ. This CDR3 comprises 13 residues. In nucleotides, the CDR3 is TGTGCCAGCAGCCTAGCTTTTCAAGAGACCCAGTACTTC. Translated, it gives CASSLAFQETQYF. Supplemented by reference TRBV7-8 and TRBJ2-5, the full variable domain reads GAGVSQSPRYKVAKRGQDVALRCDPISGHVSLFWYQQALGQGPEFLTYFQNEAQLDKSGLPSDRFFAERPEGSVSTLKIQRTQQEDSAVYLCASSLAFQETQYFGPGTRLLVL.

This clonotype turned up a few times. The CDR3 nucleotides read TGTGCCAGCAGACAGGAAGGTCCTGAAGCTTTCTTT. This gives the protein CASRQEGPEAFF. The chain joins TRBV7-9 to TRBJ1-1, with D possibly TRBD1 on 5 matching bases. Trimming pared 6 bases from V and 6 bases from J, leaving 11 bases between. From germline, CDR1 is SEHNR and CDR2 FQNEAQ (reference sequence). This CDR3 contains 12 residues.

This clonotype was found a few times. This chain links TRBV2 with TRBJ2-7; 12 nucleotides agree with TRBD2. Germline CDR1 SNHLY, CDR2 FYNNEI. This CDR3 contains 16 residues. V was clipped by 3 bases and J by 6 bases; unmatched bases: 9. In DNA form, the CDR3 reads TGTGCCAGCAGTGACCTAGCGGGAGGGCCCTGGGGCGAGCAGTACTTC. As protein: CASSDLAGGPWGEQYF.

This clonotype was seen repeatedly, ten times or more. The chain is built from TRBV30 and TRBJ2-1; 7 bases fit TRBD2. The germline V gene has CDR1 GTSNPN and CDR2 SVGIG (reference sequence). The CDR3 extends over 14 amino acids. Trimming cost V 1 base and J 4 bases; bases outside gene matches: 4. CDR3 coding DNA: TGTGCCTGGAGTGATCTAGCGGAGTACAATGAGCAGTTCTTC. Residues: CAWSDLAEYNEQFF.

The chain recombines TRBV27 with TRBJ1-1, with 7 bases identical to TRBD1. The CDR3 extends over 14 amino acids. The junction had 6 bases not matched to a gene; V was cut back by 6 bases and J by 2 bases. Germline assignment: CDR1 MNHEY and CDR2 SMNVEV (reference sequence). CDR3 sequence: CASRSGQTNTEAFF. CDR3 DNA sequence: TGTGCCAGCAGATCGGGACAGACTAACACTGAAGCTTTCTTT.

Ten or more counts support this clonotype. The chain uses TRBV19 and TRBJ1-2; D is unclear. Germline V gene data show CDR1 as LNHDA and CDR2 as SQIVND (reference sequence). Trimming left V 3 bases short and J 1 base short, with 15 bases between. The CDR3 consists of 16 residues. This chain's CDR3 is CASSMGWKVDNYGYTF. The CDR3 bases are TGTGCCAGTAGTATGGGTTGGAAGGTGGATAACTATGGCTACACCTTC.

In its sample, this clonotype was seen many times. The chain carries TRBV19 and TRBJ2-7; 7 bases line up with TRBD2. The germline gives CDR1 LNHDA, CDR2 SQIVND (reference sequence). The trim removed 2 bases at V and 1 base at J, leaving 5 bases unmatched. This CDR3 contains 15 residues. The CDR3, as DNA: TGTGCCAGTAGTATAAGGGCGGGAGCATCCTACGAGCAGTACTTC. Translation gives CASSIRAGASYEQYF.

With regard to this clonotype: It is likely a read error: a sequence one base away is far more abundant. The chain is built from TRBV6-2 or TRBV6-3 and TRBJ1-5, with TRBD1 as a possible D gene (5 bases). The CDR3 loop spans 15 amino acids. Germline V gene lookup returns CDR1 MNHEY and CDR2 SVGEGT. V was trimmed by 5 bases and J by 0 bases, leaving 11 bases between them. The CDR3 loop reads CASSDPRDSNQPQHF. The CDR3 DNA is TGTGCCAGCAGTGACCCCAGGGATAGCAATCAGCCCCAGCATTTT.

This clonotype was found many times. The V call is TRBV9, the J call TRBJ2-1; no reliable D call. CDR3 length: 12 amino acids. Between the trimmed V and J ends, which lost 3 bases and 8 bases, there was a span of 9 bases. Germline values: CDR1 SGDLS, CDR2 YYNGEE. The CDR3 nucleotides are TGTGCCAGCAGCGACCCCCGGGATGAGCAGTTCTTC. Residues: CASSDPRDEQFF.

This sequence joins TRBV15 and TRBJ2-1; D is uncertain. V lost 1 base, J lost 6 bases, and 13 bases lay in between. Germline values: CDR1 LNHNV, CDR2 YYDKDF (reference sequence). This CDR3 comprises 15 residues. CDR3 sequence reads: CATSRGGSSVNEQFF. The CDR3 DNA reads TGTGCCACCAGCAGAGGTGGCTCCAGTGTCAATGAGCAGTTCTTC.

V gene TRBV6-2 or TRBV6-3 combines with J gene TRBJ2-1, with a possible D match to TRBD1 (6 bases). This CDR3 has 15 amino acids. V dropped 0 bases and J dropped 1 base, with 7 bases sitting between them. Germline V gives CDR1 MNHEY, CDR2 SVGEGT. The CDR3 DNA reads TGTGCCAGCAGTTACTCGGGACAATCCTACAATGAGCAGTTCTTC. Translated, it gives CASSYSGQSYNEQFF.